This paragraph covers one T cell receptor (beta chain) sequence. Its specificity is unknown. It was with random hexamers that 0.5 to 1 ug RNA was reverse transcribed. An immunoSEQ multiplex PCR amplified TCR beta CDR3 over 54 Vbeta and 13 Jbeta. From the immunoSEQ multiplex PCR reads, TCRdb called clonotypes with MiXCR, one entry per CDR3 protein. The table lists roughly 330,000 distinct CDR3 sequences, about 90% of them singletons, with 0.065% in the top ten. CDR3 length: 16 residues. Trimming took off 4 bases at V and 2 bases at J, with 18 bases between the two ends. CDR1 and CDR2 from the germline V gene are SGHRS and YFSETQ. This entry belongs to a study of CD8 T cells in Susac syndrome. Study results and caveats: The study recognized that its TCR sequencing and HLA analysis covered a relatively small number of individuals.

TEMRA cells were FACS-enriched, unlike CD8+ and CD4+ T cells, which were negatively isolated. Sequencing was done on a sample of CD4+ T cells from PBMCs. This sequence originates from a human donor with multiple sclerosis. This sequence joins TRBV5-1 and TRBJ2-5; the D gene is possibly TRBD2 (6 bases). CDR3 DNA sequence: TGCGCCAGCAGCCCCTCCGGCGGCGGGGCTCAAGAGACCCAGTACTTC. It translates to CASSPSGGGAQETQYF.